This T cell receptor beta chain is from a study of Graves' ophthalmopathy and Graves' hyperthyroidism. Background on the study: Being free of ophthalmopathy for 18 months of follow-up defined stable hyperthyroidism.

Amplification targeted the TCR beta CDR3 regions, with RNA transcripts as the source material. RT-PCR was first run with HTBI primers, then multiplex PCR in a second round. TCRdb ran MiXCR on the multiplex PCR reads and lists one entry per CDR3 protein. The repertoire holds around 1.1 million distinct CDR3 sequences, with about 38% as singletons. Whole-study results and caveats: The model predicted progression of ophthalmopathy with a sensitivity of 60% to 71%, and its specificity was 72% to 80%.

In its sample, this clonotype was seen many times. Its antigen is as yet unknown. Source material: peripheral blood or thyroid tissue (not recorded which). This TCR derives from an adult man with Graves' hyperthyroidism.

CDR3 sequence reads: CASSPALGTEAFF. As DNA, the CDR3 is TGTGCCAGTAGCCCTGCGCTTGGCACTGAAGCTTTCTTT. V usage is TRBV19 and J usage is TRBJ1-1; D gene unclear. Deletions cut 6 bases from V and 4 bases from J, with 12 bases between. CDR3 length: 13 residues. Germline values: CDR1 LNHDA, CDR2 SQIVND (reference sequence).